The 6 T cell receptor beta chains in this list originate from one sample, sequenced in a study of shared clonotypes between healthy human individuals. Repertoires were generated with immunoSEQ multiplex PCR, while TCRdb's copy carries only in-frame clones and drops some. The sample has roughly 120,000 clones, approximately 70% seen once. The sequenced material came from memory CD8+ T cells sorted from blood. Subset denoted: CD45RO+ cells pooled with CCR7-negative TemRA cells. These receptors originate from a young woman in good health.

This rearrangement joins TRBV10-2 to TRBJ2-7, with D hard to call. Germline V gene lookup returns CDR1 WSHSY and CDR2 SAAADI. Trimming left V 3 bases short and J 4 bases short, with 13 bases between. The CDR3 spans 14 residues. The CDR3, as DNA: TGCGCCAGCAGTGATACGGGTAAAGGGTACGAGCAGTACTTC. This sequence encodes CASSDTGKGYEQYF.

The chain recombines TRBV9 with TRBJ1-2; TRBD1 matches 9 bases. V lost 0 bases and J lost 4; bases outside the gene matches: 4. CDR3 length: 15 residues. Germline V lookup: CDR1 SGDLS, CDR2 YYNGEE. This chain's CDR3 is CASSVGTGGGYGYTF. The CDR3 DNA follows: TGTGCCAGCAGCGTAGGCACAGGGGGCGGCTATGGCTACACCTTC.

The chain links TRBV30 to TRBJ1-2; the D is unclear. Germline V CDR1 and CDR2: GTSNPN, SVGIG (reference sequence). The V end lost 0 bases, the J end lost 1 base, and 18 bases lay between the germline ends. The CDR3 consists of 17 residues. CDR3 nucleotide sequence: TGTGCCTGGAGTGTATCTTCTTGCCCCTGCGATAACTATGGCTACACCTTC. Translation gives CAWSVSSCPCDNYGYTF.

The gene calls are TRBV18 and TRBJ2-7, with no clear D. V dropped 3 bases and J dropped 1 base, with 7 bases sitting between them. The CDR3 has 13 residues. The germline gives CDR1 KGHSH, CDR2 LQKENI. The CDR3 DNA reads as TGTGCCAGCTCACCCCCGCAATCCTACGAGCAGTACTTC. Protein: CASSPPQSYEQYF.

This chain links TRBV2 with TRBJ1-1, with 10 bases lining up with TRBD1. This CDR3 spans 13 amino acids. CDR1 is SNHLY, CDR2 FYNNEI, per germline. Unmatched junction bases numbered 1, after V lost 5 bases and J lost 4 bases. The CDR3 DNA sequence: TGTGCCAGCAGTAGGACAGGGGGCACTGAAGCTTTCTTT. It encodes CASSRTGGTEAFF.

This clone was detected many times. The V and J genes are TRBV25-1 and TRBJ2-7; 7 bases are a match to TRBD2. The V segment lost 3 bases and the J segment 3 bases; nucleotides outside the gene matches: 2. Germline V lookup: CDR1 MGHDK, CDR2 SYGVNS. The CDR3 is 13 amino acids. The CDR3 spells CASSEGGGYEQYF. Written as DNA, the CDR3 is TGTGCCAGCAGTGAGGGCGGGGGCTACGAGCAGTACTTC.